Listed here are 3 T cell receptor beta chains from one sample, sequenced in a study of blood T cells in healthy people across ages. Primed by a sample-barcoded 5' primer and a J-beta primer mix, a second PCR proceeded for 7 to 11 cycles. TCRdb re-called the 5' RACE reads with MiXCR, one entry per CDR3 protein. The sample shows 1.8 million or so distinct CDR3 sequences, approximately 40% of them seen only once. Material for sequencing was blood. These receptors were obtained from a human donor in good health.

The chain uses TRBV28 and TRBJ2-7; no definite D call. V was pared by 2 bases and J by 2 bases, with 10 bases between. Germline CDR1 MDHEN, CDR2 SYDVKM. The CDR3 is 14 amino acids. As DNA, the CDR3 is TGTGCCAGCAGTTTAGCCAGCCCCCCCTACGAGCAGTACTTC. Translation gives CASSLASPPYEQYF.

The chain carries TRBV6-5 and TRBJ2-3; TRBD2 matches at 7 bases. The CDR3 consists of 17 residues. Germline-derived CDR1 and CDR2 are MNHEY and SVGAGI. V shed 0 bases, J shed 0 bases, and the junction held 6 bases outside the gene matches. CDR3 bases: TGTGCCAGCAGTTACTCTTATGGCGGGGGAAGCACAGATACGCAGTATTTT. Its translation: CASSYSYGGGSTDTQYF.

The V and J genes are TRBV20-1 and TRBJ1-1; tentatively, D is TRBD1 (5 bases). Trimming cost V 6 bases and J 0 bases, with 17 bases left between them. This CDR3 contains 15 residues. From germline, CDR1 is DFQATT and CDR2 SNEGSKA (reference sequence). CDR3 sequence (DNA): TGCAGTGCCAGGGAGGTTTCGGGGCTGAACACTGAAGCTTTCTTT. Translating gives CSAREVSGLNTEAFF.